The 27 T cell receptor beta chains reported below all come from one sample, sequenced in a study of cytomegalovirus exposure and HLA in healthy donors. Vbeta (60) and Jbeta (13) primers were used in the PCR. The assay was immunoSEQ multiplex PCR, and TCRdb's table has in-frame clones only and misses some. The data show some 150,000 clones, approximately 80% seen once. What was sequenced was PBMCs. The receptors originated from a woman in her forties or fifties in good health and CMV-seropositive.

V usage is TRBV4-2 and J usage is TRBJ2-1; 13 bases are shared with TRBD2. The germline gives CDR1 LGHNA, CDR2 YNFKEQ. The CDR3 consists of 18 residues. V shed 0 bases, J shed 4 bases, and the junction held 6 bases outside the gene matches. The CDR3, as DNA: TGTGCCAGCAGCCAAGAAGGGGGGACTAGCGGGACGTACAATGAGCAGTTCTTC. It is translated as CASSQEGGTSGTYNEQFF.

The chain recombines TRBV4-1 with TRBJ2-2, with 9 bases that match TRBD1. Germline V gene lookup returns CDR1 MGHRA and CDR2 YSYEKL. The CDR3 spans 15 residues. Unmatched junction bases numbered 7, after V lost 4 bases and J lost 7 bases. The CDR3 region has the DNA TGCGCCAGCAGCCGAAACAGGGGGCGCGGCGGGGAGCTGTTTTTT. It encodes CASSRNRGRGGELFF.

A few counts support this clone. The genes are TRBV7-2 and TRBJ2-3; TRBD1 agrees at 7 bases. CDR3 length equals 14 residues. The germline V gene has CDR1 SGHTA and CDR2 FQGNSA. J was trimmed by 4 bases and V by 5 bases; bases with no gene match: 6. This CDR3 is CASSPRQGADTQYF. CDR3 nucleotide sequence: TGTGCCAGCAGCCCCCGACAGGGCGCAGATACGCAGTATTTT.

V is TRBV29-1 and J is TRBJ1-1, with 11 bases matching TRBD1. V shed 5 bases and J 3 bases; nucleotides not matched to a gene: 11. The V gene's germline CDR1 is SQVTM and CDR2 ANQGSEA. The CDR3 contains 16 residues. The CDR3 loop reads CSVLTGTGGFDTEAFF. The DNA for the CDR3 is TGCAGCGTTCTAACCGGGACAGGGGGGTTTGACACTGAAGCTTTCTTT.

The chain employs TRBV5-1 and TRBJ2-5; no clear D gene. V lost 2 bases and J 3 bases, leaving 2 bases between the germline ends. Germline V CDR1 and CDR2: SGHRS, YFSETQ. The CDR3 totals 11 residues. CDR3 nucleotide sequence: TGCGCCAGCAGCTTTAAAGAGACCCAGTACTTC. It yields the protein CASSFKETQYF.

The chain couples TRBV2 to TRBJ1-4; 7 nucleotides align to TRBD1. The CDR3 runs to 15 residues. Germline V gene data show CDR1 as SNHLY and CDR2 as FYNNEI. The junction had 10 bases not matched to a gene; V was cut back by 5 bases and J by 7 bases. CDR3 DNA sequence: TGTGCCAGCAGTCCAGGTACAGGGGCCATTGAAAAACTGTTTTTT. Translated: CASSPGTGAIEKLFF. The variable domain in full, with the rest retrieved from reference TRBV2 and TRBJ1-4, is EPEVTQTPSHQVTQMGQEVILRCVPISNHLYFYWYRQILGQKVEFLVSFYNNEISEKSEIFDDQFSVERPDGSNFTLKIRSTKLEDSAMYFCASSPGTGAIEKLFFGSGTQLSVL.

V is TRBV7-9 and J is TRBJ1-2; 8 positions agree with TRBD1. Per germline, CDR1 SEHNR and CDR2 FQNEAQ (reference sequence). V shed 0 bases and J 7 bases; nucleotides not matched to a gene: 10. This CDR3 comprises 16 residues. The CDR3 nucleotides are TGTGCCAGCAGCTTAGCTCCTCGGTTAACAGGGGGTGGCTACACCTTC. This sequence encodes CASSLAPRLTGGGYTF.

To note about this clone: Other nucleotide sequences in the sample specify the same CDR3. The rearrangement uses TRBV9 and TRBJ2-2; TRBD2 matches at 14 bases. Germline loops: CDR1 SGDLS, CDR2 YYNGEE. V trimming: 3 bases; J trimming: 5 bases; junction bases outside the gene matches: 3. The CDR3 is made up of 16 amino acids. CDR3: CASSGRTSGGTGELFF. CDR3 sequence (DNA): TGTGCCAGCAGCGGGAGGACTAGCGGGGGGACCGGGGAGCTGTTTTTT.

This clone has just a few counts. This sequence joins TRBV7-9 and TRBJ1-5, with TRBD1 as a possible D gene (6 bases). The CDR3 covers 13 residues. Germline V gene data show CDR1 as SEHNR and CDR2 as FQNEAQ (reference sequence). The V and J ends lost 5 bases and 3 bases respectively, with 8 bases between them. CDR3 sequence (DNA): TGTGCCAGCAGCAGGGACACCAATCAGCCCCAGCATTTT. Translating gives CASSRDTNQPQHF.

V usage is TRBV13 and J usage is TRBJ2-3; a weak D match, TRBD1 (6 bases). The CDR3 contains 17 residues. Germline V lookup: CDR1 PRHDT, CDR2 FYEKMQ (reference sequence). Deletions cut 0 bases from V and 2 bases from J, with 15 bases between. CDR3 sequence reads: CASSLGPGVGDTDTQYF. The CDR3 DNA sequence: TGTGCCAGCAGCTTAGGCCCAGGGGTAGGGGACACAGATACGCAGTATTTT.

The chain uses TRBV19 and TRBJ2-3; D possibly corresponds to TRBD1 (5 bases). The CDR3 is made up of 15 amino acids. CDR1 is LNHDA, CDR2 SQIVND, per germline (reference sequence). Between the trimmed V and J ends, which lost 4 bases and 5 bases, there was a span of 16 bases. CDR3 amino acids: CASSSLLTAEDTQYF. The DNA for the CDR3 is TGTGCCAGTAGTAGCCTTTTGACAGCCGAAGATACGCAGTATTTT.

This clone occurred once. The V call is TRBV10-3, the J call TRBJ1-5, with 7 bases identical to TRBD1. With 0 bases clipped from V and 7 bases from J, the junction kept 6 bases outside the gene matches. This CDR3 spans 15 amino acids. Germline-derived CDR1 and CDR2 are ENHRY and SYGVKD. CDR3 protein: CAISESKGAAQPQHF. The CDR3 nucleotides read TGTGCCATCAGTGAGTCAAAGGGGGCGGCCCAGCCCCAGCATTTT.

This chain connects TRBV10-3 to TRBJ1-4, with 12 bases fitting TRBD1. This CDR3 has 15 amino acids. Germline V gene sequence: CDR1 ENHRY, CDR2 SYGVKD. V lost 6 bases to trimming and J lost 7 bases; unmatched junction nucleotides: 6. This CDR3 is CAIRPGQGAGEKLFF. As DNA, the CDR3 is TGTGCCATCAGACCGGGACAGGGGGCAGGTGAAAAACTGTTTTTT.

This clone was seen a few times. The chain has TRBV6-5 and TRBJ2-7; the D gene is possibly TRBD2 (7 bases). CDR1 is MNHEY and CDR2 is SVGAGI in the germline V gene. Trimming shortened V by 6 bases and J by 3 bases, and 18 bases separated the two germline ends. The CDR3 contains 15 residues. CDR3 region: CASRNGGASFYEQYF. The CDR3 bases are TGTGCCAGCAGGAATGGGGGGGCATCATTCTACGAGCAGTACTTC.

This chain links TRBV25-1 with TRBJ2-5, with 8 positions matching TRBD2. V gave up 2 bases and J gave up 5 bases; unmatched junction bases: 4. The germline V gene encodes CDR1 MGHDK and CDR2 SYGVNS. The CDR3 sequence is 14 residues long. For the CDR3, the DNA is TGTGCCAGCAGTGAAGCGGGGGGTCCGGAGACCCAGTACTTC. This sequence encodes CASSEAGGPETQYF.

A few counts support this clone. The chain joins TRBV18 to TRBJ2-5, with TRBD2 identical over 9 bases. The CDR3 extends over 15 amino acids. The trim removed 3 bases at V and 4 bases at J, leaving 6 bases unmatched. Germline V gene lookup returns CDR1 KGHSH and CDR2 LQKENI. The CDR3 spells CASSPLREGSETQYF. The CDR3 DNA sequence: TGTGCCAGCTCACCCCTGCGGGAGGGCTCAGAGACCCAGTACTTC.

V usage is TRBV7-2 and J usage is TRBJ1-6, with D unclear. CDR1 SGHTA and CDR2 FQGNSA come from the germline V gene. This CDR3 region has 14 residues. Trimming cost V 3 bases and J 8 bases, with 11 bases left between them. Written as DNA, the CDR3 is TGTGCCAGCAGCTTCGGTCCTGAGTATTCACCCCTCCACTTT. It translates to CASSFGPEYSPLHF.

This sequence joins TRBV9 and TRBJ2-5; 8 bases match TRBD1. CDR1 is SGDLS, CDR2 YYNGEE, per germline. The CDR3 is 14 residues long. V shed 3 bases, J shed 1 base, and the junction held 2 bases outside the gene matches. The CDR3 protein is CASSATGVQETQYF. CDR3 bases: TGTGCCAGCAGCGCGACAGGGGTCCAAGAGACCCAGTACTTC.

This chain connects TRBV25-1 to TRBJ2-7; 9 nucleotides align to TRBD1. Germline trimming cut 7 bases from V and 5 bases from J; bases unmatched to any gene: 9. This CDR3 is 14 amino acids long. The germline V gene has CDR1 MGHDK and CDR2 SYGVNS. The CDR3 nucleotides read TGTGCCAGCAAGGGGGGACAGGGTTCCCACGAGCAGTACTTC. The encoded protein is CASKGGQGSHEQYF.

The rearrangement joins TRBV27 to TRBJ2-5; D is undetermined. Looked up from germline, CDR1 is MNHEY and CDR2 is SMNVEV (reference sequence). There are 13 residues in the CDR3. V lost 5 bases and J lost 2, with 9 bases in between. CDR3 region: CASSPRWQETQYF. The CDR3 DNA sequence: TGTGCCAGCAGTCCCAGGTGGCAAGAGACCCAGTACTTC.

V is TRBV4-2 and J is TRBJ2-5, with TRBD1 identical over 9 bases. Losses at the gene ends were 3 bases for V and 0 bases for J; bases not matched to a gene: 2. Per germline, CDR1 LGHNA and CDR2 YNFKEQ. The CDR3 runs to 15 residues. In DNA, the CDR3 is TGTGCCAGCAGCCATCACAGGGGGCACCAAGAGACCCAGTACTTC. It translates to CASSHHRGHQETQYF.

This clone was recorded once. The genes are TRBV5-1 and TRBJ2-3; 13 nucleotides match TRBD2. Germline loops: CDR1 SGHRS, CDR2 YFSETQ. The J segment lost 0 bases and the V segment lost 4 bases, leaving 5 bases of the junction unmatched. This CDR3 is 17 amino acids long. CDR3 amino acids: CASSLGLAGDSTDTQYF. The CDR3 bases are TGCGCCAGCAGCCTAGGACTAGCGGGGGATAGCACAGATACGCAGTATTTT.

The CDR3 DNA follows: TGTGCCAGCAGCCCTACGGGGGGGGAGACCCAGTACTTC. It yields the protein CASSPTGGETQYF. The gene calls are TRBV6-6 and TRBJ2-5, with 8 bases identical to TRBD2. Per germline, CDR1 MNHNY and CDR2 SVGAGI (reference sequence). The CDR3 runs to 13 residues. J lost 5 bases, V lost 6 bases, and 5 bases had no gene match.

The rearrangement joins TRBV7-2 to TRBJ1-5; D gene unclear. The CDR3 contains 17 residues. Trimming took off 1 base at V and 4 bases at J, with 17 bases between the two ends. CDR1 and CDR2 (germline): SGHTA, FQGNSA. The CDR3 sequence is CASSLDREGRRNQPQHF. CDR3 bases: TGTGCCAGCAGCTTAGATCGGGAGGGCCGGCGGAATCAGCCCCAGCATTTT.

The V call is TRBV29-1, the J call TRBJ1-2; D gene unclear. This CDR3 comprises 14 residues. The V gene lost 3 bases and the J gene lost 3 bases, with 14 bases spanning the gap. The germline V gene encodes CDR1 SQVTM and CDR2 ANQGSEA. CDR3 in amino acids: CSVEFREVDYGYTF. The CDR3 nucleotides read TGCAGCGTTGAGTTTAGGGAGGTGGACTATGGCTACACCTTC.

The chain has TRBV7-3 and TRBJ1-1; a weak D match, TRBD1 (5 bases). Germline CDR1 and CDR2: SGHTA and FQGTGA. This CDR3 has 12 residues. Trimming stripped 4 bases from V and 6 bases from J, with 9 bases between. This CDR3 is CASSSSGAEAFF. CDR3 DNA sequence: TGTGCCAGCAGCTCTTCGGGGGCTGAAGCTTTCTTT.

This chain uses TRBV18 with TRBJ2-3; D call uncertain. Trimming removed 3 bases from V and 2 bases from J, with 9 bases in between. The CDR3 totals 14 residues. Germline V gene data show CDR1 as KGHSH and CDR2 as LQKENI. In nucleotides, the CDR3 is TGTGCCAGCTCACCTCCGGCGGTCACAGATACGCAGTATTTT. Translated: CASSPPAVTDTQYF.